These 23 T cell receptor beta chains came from one sample sequenced in a study of CD8 T cells in Susac syndrome. Reverse transcription of roughly 0.45 to 1 ug RNA used random hexamers. Via MiXCR, TCRdb re-called the immunoSEQ multiplex PCR reads, giving one row per CDR3 protein. The sample contains more than 65,000 distinct CDR3 sequences, around 96% of which appear only once. The sample was CD8+ T cells from PBMCs. Receptors originate from a human donor with multiple sclerosis.

V usage is TRBV20-1 and J usage is TRBJ2-7; D uncertain. Trimming shortened V by 6 bases and J by 7 bases, and 13 bases separated the two germline ends. This CDR3 is 11 amino acids long. CDR1 and CDR2 from the germline V gene are DFQATT and SNEGSKA (reference sequence). The CDR3 loop reads CSAPMSWEQYF. DNA for the CDR3: TGCAGTGCCCCAATGAGCTGGGAGCAGTACTTC.

The V and J genes are TRBV9 and TRBJ1-2, with 7 bases matching TRBD1. The ends lost 4 bases at V and 10 bases at J; junction bases unmatched: 13. The CDR3 is 14 residues long. Germline V gene sequence: CDR1 SGDLS, CDR2 YYNGEE. The CDR3 nucleotides are TGTGCCAGCAGCTCCTCCCACCGGGACAGCTCCTACACCTTC. Its protein is CASSSSHRDSSYTF.

The chain uses TRBV27 and TRBJ1-1; 9 nucleotides align to TRBD1. The CDR3 is made up of 13 amino acids. Unmatched junction bases numbered 9, after V lost 5 bases and J lost 11 bases. CDR1 MNHEY and CDR2 SMNVEV come from the germline V gene (reference sequence). In nucleotides, the CDR3 is TGTGCCAGCAGTCCCGGGACAGGGCTTTGGGCTTTCTTT. It specifies CASSPGTGLWAFF.

The chain couples TRBV29-1 to TRBJ2-7, with D perhaps TRBD2 (5 bases). Looked up from germline, CDR1 is SQVTM and CDR2 is ANQGSEA. V was cut by 2 bases and J by 5 bases, with 13 bases left in between. CDR3 length: 13 amino acids. The CDR3 loop is CSVERGSRDEQYF. CDR3 nucleotides: TGCAGCGTTGAACGGGGTTCGCGAGACGAGCAGTACTTC.

The chain links TRBV9 to TRBJ2-3, with unresolved D. The germline V and J ends were trimmed by 3 bases and 4 bases, with 6 bases remaining between them. CDR3 length: 12 amino acids. Germline CDR1 is SGDLS and CDR2 is YYNGEE. CDR3 bases: TGTGCCAGCAGCGACAGCGCAGATACGCAGTATTTT. As protein: CASSDSADTQYF.

This chain links TRBV5-6 with TRBJ2-7; D possibly matches TRBD1 or TRBD2 (5 bases each). Germline CDR1 reads SGHDT; CDR2 reads YYEEEE. Trimming shortened V by 2 bases and J by 2 bases, and 11 bases separated the two germline ends. The CDR3 consists of 14 residues. In DNA, the CDR3 is TGTGCCAGCAGCTTCGGGACGGCGGCCTACGAGCAGTACTTC. Translation gives CASSFGTAAYEQYF.

This clonotype was picked up one time. Written as DNA, the CDR3 is TGTGCCAGCAGTTTCGTGGGGGAAGCTTTCTTT. Its translation is CASSFVGEAFF. The chain couples TRBV28 to TRBJ1-1, with unresolved D. Between the trimmed V and J ends, which lost 3 bases and 8 bases, there was a span of 7 bases. CDR1 is MDHEN and CDR2 is SYDVKM in the germline V gene. CDR3 length equals 11 residues.

The J gene is TRBJ2-5, the V gene TRBV13, with D possibly being TRBD1 or TRBD2 (5 bases each). The CDR3 runs 15 residues. Germline lookup yields CDR1 PRHDT and CDR2 FYEKMQ (reference sequence). The ends were cut back, 4 bases at V and 2 bases at J, with 14 bases in the middle. In nucleotides, the CDR3 is TGTGCCAGCAGCTCGTTTGGGGACGGACAAGAGACCCAGTACTTC. Its translation is CASSSFGDGQETQYF.

As DNA, the CDR3 is TGTGCCAGCAGTTTAGACAGGGGCTCCTACGAGCAGTACTTC. The encoded protein is CASSLDRGSYEQYF. The J gene is TRBJ2-7, the V gene TRBV28, with 8 bases identical to TRBD1. CDR1 is MDHEN and CDR2 is SYDVKM in the germline V gene. CDR3 length equals 14 residues. The V gene end was trimmed by 2 bases and the J gene end by 0 bases; junction bases not matched to a gene: 0. Drawing the rest from reference TRBV28 and TRBJ2-7, the complete variable domain is DVKVTQSSRYLVKRTGEKVFLECVQDMDHENMFWYRQDPGLGLRLIYFSYDVKMKEKGDIPEGYSVSREKKERFSLILESASTNQTSMYLCASSLDRGSYEQYFGPGTRLTVT.

J is TRBJ2-1 and V is TRBV29-1; no firm D call. This CDR3 is 11 amino acids long. V lost 5 bases, J lost 7 bases, and 9 bases lay in between. Germline V gives CDR1 SQVTM, CDR2 ANQGSEA. The CDR3 DNA sequence: TGCAGCGTTATATACCAGAATGAGCAGTTCTTC. It specifies CSVIYQNEQFF.

The V gene is TRBV7-3, the J gene TRBJ1-6; D is unresolved. V gave up 2 bases and J gave up 9 bases, with 8 bases separating them. CDR3 length: 13 amino acids. Looked up from germline, CDR1 is SGHTA and CDR2 is FQGTGA. This chain's CDR3 is CASSLVSGSPLHF. CDR3 DNA sequence: TGTGCCAGCAGCTTAGTCTCGGGTTCACCCCTCCACTTT.

The chain has TRBV6-5 and TRBJ2-7, with a possible D match to TRBD2 (5 bases). Trimming removed 4 bases at V and 6 bases at J, with 13 bases between. Looked up from germline, CDR1 is MNHEY and CDR2 is SVGAGI. The CDR3 is 13 residues long. In nucleotides, the CDR3 is TGTGCCAGCAGTTCGCCCTCTCGGGGCGAGCAGTACTTC. This sequence encodes CASSSPSRGEQYF.

V gene TRBV28 combines with J gene TRBJ1-1; TRBD1 is a possible D gene (5 bases). The CDR3 spans 13 residues. V lost 5 bases and J lost 0, with 7 bases in between. From germline, CDR1 is MDHEN and CDR2 SYDVKM. As DNA, the CDR3 is TGTGCCAGCAGTAGAGGGGTGAACACTGAAGCTTTCTTT. Its translation is CASSRGVNTEAFF.

The chain is built from TRBV29-1 and TRBJ2-2; unclear D gene. V was cut by 6 bases and J by 7 bases, with 9 bases left in between. The germline V gene has CDR1 SQVTM and CDR2 ANQGSEA. This CDR3 contains 11 residues. CDR3 region: CSVPMGGELFF. The CDR3 bases are TGCAGCGTACCCATGGGCGGGGAGCTGTTTTTT.

Only one count was recorded for this clonotype. The genes are TRBV4-1 and TRBJ2-3; D gene unclear. The CDR3 runs 15 residues. V was cut by 0 bases and J by 0 bases, with 7 bases left in between. Germline CDR1 is MGHRA and CDR2 is YSYEKL. The CDR3 DNA reads TGCGCCAGCAGCCAAGAGACGGTTAGCACAGATACGCAGTATTTT. This sequence encodes CASSQETVSTDTQYF.

The chain combines TRBV23-1 with TRBJ2-2, with TRBD2 matching over 7 bases. TRBV23-1 is known as an ORF, though its function is uncertain. This CDR3 has 12 residues. The CDR3 region has the DNA TGCGCGGGGAGGGGGAACACCGGGGAGCTGTTTTTT. Amino acid sequence: CAGRGNTGELFF.

The genes are TRBV4-3 and TRBJ2-1, with 10 bases matching TRBD1. The J segment lost 8 bases and the V segment lost 3 bases, leaving 10 bases of the junction unmatched. Germline assignment: CDR1 LGHNA and CDR2 YSLEER. The length of the CDR3 is 16 residues. The CDR3 region is CASSHGGTGVRDEQFF. CDR3 nucleotide sequence: TGCGCCAGCAGCCATGGCGGGACAGGGGTCCGGGATGAGCAGTTCTTC.

The gene calls are TRBV27 and TRBJ2-5, with D unclear. Trimming removed 5 bases at V and 4 bases at J, with 11 bases between. Germline CDR1 reads MNHEY; CDR2 reads SMNVEV (reference sequence). This CDR3 is 13 amino acids long. CDR3 DNA sequence: TGTGCCAGCAGTATTAATCACGGAGAGACCCAGTACTTC. Residues: CASSINHGETQYF.

The DNA for the CDR3 is TGTGCCACCAGCAGAGATAGATACAGGGATAGCAATCAGCCCCAGCATTTT. It translates to CATSRDRYRDSNQPQHF. The chain carries TRBV15 and TRBJ1-5; possible D gene TRBD1, 6 bases. CDR3 size: 17 residues. Germline CDR1 and CDR2: LNHNV and YYDKDF (reference sequence). Trimming took off 0 bases at V and 0 bases at J, with 12 bases between the two ends.

The V gene is TRBV9, the J gene TRBJ2-1, with 7 bases lining up with TRBD1. Losses at the gene ends were 4 bases for V and 12 bases for J; bases not matched to a gene: 7. The germline gives CDR1 SGDLS, CDR2 YYNGEE. The CDR3 has 12 residues. CDR3 region: CASSTSTGWQFF. In DNA form, the CDR3 reads TGTGCCAGCAGCACCTCGACAGGGTGGCAGTTCTTC.

The chain links TRBV9 to TRBJ2-1; D gene ambiguous. The CDR3 runs to 14 residues. Germline CDR1 reads SGDLS; CDR2 reads YYNGEE. Between the trimmed V and J ends, which lost 2 bases and 0 bases, there was a span of 6 bases. CDR3: CASSVLSSYNEQFF. The CDR3 DNA follows: TGTGCCAGCAGCGTGTTGAGCTCCTACAATGAGCAGTTCTTC.

This chain links TRBV7-2 with TRBJ2-7, with 7 bases that match TRBD1. This CDR3 has 14 residues. Per germline, CDR1 SGHTA and CDR2 FQGNSA. The trim removed 6 bases at V and 2 bases at J, leaving 7 bases unmatched. The CDR3 reads CASRITDRPYEQYF. DNA for the CDR3: TGTGCCAGCAGGATTACGGACAGGCCCTACGAGCAGTACTTC.

This chain links TRBV15 with TRBJ2-1; the D is unclear. Trimming removed 5 bases at V and 5 bases at J, with 10 bases between. Germline V gives CDR1 LNHNV, CDR2 YYDKDF (reference sequence). CDR3 length equals 13 residues. CDR3 nucleotides: TGTGCCACCAGCGGTGGTATAAACAATGAGCAGTTCTTC. Translating it yields CATSGGINNEQFF.